The 6 T cell receptor beta chains below come from one sample, sequenced in a study of cytomegalovirus exposure and HLA in healthy donors. PCR involved 60 Vbeta and 13 Jbeta primers. The table came from immunoSEQ multiplex PCR; TCRdb's copy has only in-frame clones and leaves some out. The data hold some 180,000 clones, with 82% observed a single time. Source material: PBMCs. These receptors were taken from a man aged 35-49 years in good health and CMV-seronegative.

The V and J genes are TRBV15 and TRBJ2-5; 14 nucleotides agree with TRBD2. This CDR3 is 16 amino acids long. Germline trimming cut 3 bases from V and 5 bases from J; bases unmatched to any gene: 5. Germline V CDR1 and CDR2: LNHNV, YYDKDF (reference sequence). The CDR3 sequence is CATSRGLAGAGETQYF. The DNA of the CDR3 is TGTGCCACCAGCAGGGGACTAGCGGGGGCAGGGGAGACCCAGTACTTC.

The rearrangement uses TRBV10-3 and TRBJ1-2; no clear D gene. From germline, CDR1 is ENHRY and CDR2 SYGVKD. The CDR3 contains 15 residues. V lost 3 bases and J 0 bases, leaving 11 bases between the germline ends. The CDR3 nucleotides are TGTGCCATCAGTGATCCGGGAGTAGCTAACTATGGCTACACCTTC. Translated: CAISDPGVANYGYTF.

This chain joins TRBV19 and TRBJ2-1; weak D call: TRBD1 (5 bases). The CDR3 has 15 amino acids. V was shortened by 7 bases and J by 4 bases, with 17 bases between the two germline ends. Germline CDR1 is LNHDA and CDR2 is SQIVND (reference sequence). CDR3 loop: CASMDKPTPYNEQFF. Written as DNA, the CDR3 is TGTGCCAGTATGGACAAGCCAACGCCTTACAATGAGCAGTTCTTC.

The chain employs TRBV5-5 and TRBJ1-3, with 7 bases aligning to TRBD1. Germline-derived CDR1 and CDR2 are SGHKS and YYEKEE (reference sequence). After removal of 4 bases from V and 4 bases from J, the junction contained 8 bases not matched to a gene. This CDR3 contains 15 residues. CDR3 sequence: CASSVDRASGNTIYF. CDR3 coding DNA: TGTGCCAGCAGCGTTGACAGGGCAAGCGGAAACACCATATATTTT.

This clone has more than one count but fewer than ten. The CDR3 DNA reads TGTGCCAGTAGTAACGGGACAGGACGCAAAAACATTCAGTACTTC. It yields the protein CASSNGTGRKNIQYF. The chain couples TRBV19 to TRBJ2-4; the match to TRBD1 covers 8 bases. Per the germline V gene, CDR1 is LNHDA and CDR2 is SQIVND (reference sequence). J lost 3 bases, V lost 4 bases, and 5 bases had no gene match. This CDR3 spans 15 amino acids. Using reference TRBV19 and TRBJ2-4 for the parts outside the CDR3, the full variable domain is DGGITQSPKYLFRKEGQNVTLSCEQNLNHDAMYWYRQDPGQGLRLIYYSQIVNDFQKGDIAEGYSVSREKKESFPLTVTSAQKNPTAFYLCASSNGTGRKNIQYFGAGTRLSVL.

The rearrangement links TRBV5-8 to TRBJ1-2; D perhaps matches TRBD1 (6 bases). Trimming shortened V by 0 bases and J by 5 bases, and 11 bases separated the two germline ends. The length of the CDR3 is 14 residues. In germline, CDR1 is SGHTS, CDR2 YDEGEE. The CDR3: CASSLAGGRYGYTF. The CDR3 nucleotides are TGTGCCAGCAGCTTGGCGGGGGGCCGATATGGCTACACCTTC.